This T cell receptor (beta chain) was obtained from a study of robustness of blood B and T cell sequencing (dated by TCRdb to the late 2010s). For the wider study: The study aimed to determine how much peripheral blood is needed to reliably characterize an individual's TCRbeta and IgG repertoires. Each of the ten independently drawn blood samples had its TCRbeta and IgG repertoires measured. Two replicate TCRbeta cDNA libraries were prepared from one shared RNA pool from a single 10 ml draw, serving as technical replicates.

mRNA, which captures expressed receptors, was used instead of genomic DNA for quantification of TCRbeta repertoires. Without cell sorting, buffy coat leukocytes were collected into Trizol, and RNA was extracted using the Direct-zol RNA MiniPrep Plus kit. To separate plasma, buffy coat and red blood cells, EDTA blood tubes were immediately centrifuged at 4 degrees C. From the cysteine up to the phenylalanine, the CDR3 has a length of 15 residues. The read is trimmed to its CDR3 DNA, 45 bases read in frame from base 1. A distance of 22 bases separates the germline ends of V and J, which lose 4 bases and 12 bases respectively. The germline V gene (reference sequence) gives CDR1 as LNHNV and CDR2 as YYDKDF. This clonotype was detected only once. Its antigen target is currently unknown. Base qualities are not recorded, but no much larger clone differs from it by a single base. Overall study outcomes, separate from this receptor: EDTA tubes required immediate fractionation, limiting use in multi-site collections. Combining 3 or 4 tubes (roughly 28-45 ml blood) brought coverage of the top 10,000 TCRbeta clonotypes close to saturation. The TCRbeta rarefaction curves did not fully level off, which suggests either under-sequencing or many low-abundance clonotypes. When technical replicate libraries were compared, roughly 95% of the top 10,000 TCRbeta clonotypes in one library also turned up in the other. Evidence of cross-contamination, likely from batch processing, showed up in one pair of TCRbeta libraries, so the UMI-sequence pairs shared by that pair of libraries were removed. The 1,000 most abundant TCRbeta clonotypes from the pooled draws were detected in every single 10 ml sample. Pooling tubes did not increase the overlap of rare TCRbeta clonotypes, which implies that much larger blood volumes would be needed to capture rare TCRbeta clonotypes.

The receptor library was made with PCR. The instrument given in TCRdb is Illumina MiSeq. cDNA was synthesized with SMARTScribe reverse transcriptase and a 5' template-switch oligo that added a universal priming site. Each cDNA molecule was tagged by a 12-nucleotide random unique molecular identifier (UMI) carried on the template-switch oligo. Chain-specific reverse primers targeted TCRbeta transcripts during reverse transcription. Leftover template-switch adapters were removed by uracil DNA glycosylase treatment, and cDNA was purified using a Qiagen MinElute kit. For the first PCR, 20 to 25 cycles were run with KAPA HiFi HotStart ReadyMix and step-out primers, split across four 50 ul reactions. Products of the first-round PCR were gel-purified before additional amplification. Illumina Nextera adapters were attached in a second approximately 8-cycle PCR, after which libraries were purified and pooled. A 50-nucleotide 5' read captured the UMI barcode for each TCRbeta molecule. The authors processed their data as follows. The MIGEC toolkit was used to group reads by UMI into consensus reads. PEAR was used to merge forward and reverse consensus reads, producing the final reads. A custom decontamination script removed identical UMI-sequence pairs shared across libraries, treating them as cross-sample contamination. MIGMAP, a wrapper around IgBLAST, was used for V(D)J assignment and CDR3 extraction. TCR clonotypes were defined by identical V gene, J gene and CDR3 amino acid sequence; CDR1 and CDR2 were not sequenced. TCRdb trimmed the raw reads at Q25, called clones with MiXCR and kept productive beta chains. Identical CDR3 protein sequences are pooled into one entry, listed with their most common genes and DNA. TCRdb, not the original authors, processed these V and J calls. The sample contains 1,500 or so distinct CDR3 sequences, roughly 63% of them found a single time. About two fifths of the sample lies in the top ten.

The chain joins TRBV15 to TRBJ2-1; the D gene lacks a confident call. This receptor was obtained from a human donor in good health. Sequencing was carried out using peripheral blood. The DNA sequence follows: TGTGCCACCAGCACCAACATCGAGGAGCAGCCGAGGCAGTTCTTC. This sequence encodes CATSTNIEEQPRQFF.